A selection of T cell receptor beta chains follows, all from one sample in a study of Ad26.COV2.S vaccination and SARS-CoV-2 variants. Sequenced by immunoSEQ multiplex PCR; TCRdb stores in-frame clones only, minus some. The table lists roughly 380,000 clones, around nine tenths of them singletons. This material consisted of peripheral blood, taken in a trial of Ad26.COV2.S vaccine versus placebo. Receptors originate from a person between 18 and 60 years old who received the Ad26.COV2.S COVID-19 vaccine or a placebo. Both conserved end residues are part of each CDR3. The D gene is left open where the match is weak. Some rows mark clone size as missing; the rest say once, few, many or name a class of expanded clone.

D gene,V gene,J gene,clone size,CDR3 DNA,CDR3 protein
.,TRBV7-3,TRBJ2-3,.,TGTGCCAGCAGCAAAGCGTCAAGCACAGATACGCAGTATTTT,CASSKASSTDTQYF
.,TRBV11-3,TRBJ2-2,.,TGTGCCAGCAGCCCCCGAGACACCGGGGAGCTGTTTTTT,CASSPRDTGELFF
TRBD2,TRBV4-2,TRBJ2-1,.,TGTGCCAGCAGCCAAGAACCCATAAGCGGGGGAATCTACAATGAGCAGTTCTTC,CASSQEPISGGIYNEQFF
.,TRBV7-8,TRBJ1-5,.,TGTGCCAGCAGCTTAATCGGAACAAATCAGCCCCAGCATTTT,CASSLIGTNQPQHF
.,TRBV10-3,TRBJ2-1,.,TGTGCCATCACAATGTCGATAACTAATGAGCAGTTCTTC,CAITMSITNEQFF
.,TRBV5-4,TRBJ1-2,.,TGTGCCAGCAGCACGGCGGGGGGTCCTGGCTACACCTTC,CASSTAGGPGYTF
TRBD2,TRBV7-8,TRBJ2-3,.,TGTGCCAGCAGCCTTCCGGTAGCGGGGGGGTCAGATACGCAGTATTTT,CASSLPVAGGSDTQYF
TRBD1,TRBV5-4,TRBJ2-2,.,TGTGCCAGCAGAGACAGGGCCGGGGAGCTGTTTTTT,CASRDRAGELFF
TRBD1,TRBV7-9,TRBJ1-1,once,TGTGCCAGCAGCTTAAAGACAGGGGGTCCCATGATCGACACTGAAGCTTTCTTT,CASSLKTGGPMIDTEAFF
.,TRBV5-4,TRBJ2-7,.,TGTGCCAGCAGCTTGGGCCAGGGCTATACCTACGAGCAGTACTTC,CASSLGQGYTYEQYF
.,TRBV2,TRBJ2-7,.,TGTGCCAGCAAGAGGGTAGCCTACGAGCAGTACTTC,CASKRVAYEQYF
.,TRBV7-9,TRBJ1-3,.,TGTGCCAGCAGTCGTCCAACCGGGCGGATCTCTGGAAACACCATATATTTT,CASSRPTGRISGNTIYF
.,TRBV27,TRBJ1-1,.,TGTGCCAGCAGTTTATCGGGGAACAGAAACACTGAAGCTTTCTTT,CASSLSGNRNTEAFF
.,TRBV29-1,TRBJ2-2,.,TGCAGCGTTATTTTGCAGGGCGCAGGGGAGCTGTTTTTT,CSVILQGAGELFF
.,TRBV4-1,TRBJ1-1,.,TGCGCCAGCAGCCAAGTGGGCGGTGGGGACACTGAAGCTTTCTTT,CASSQVGGGDTEAFF
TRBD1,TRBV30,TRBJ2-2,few,TGTGCCTGGGGCTTACAGGGGGCGCGAGGGGAGCTGTTTTTT,CAWGLQGARGELFF
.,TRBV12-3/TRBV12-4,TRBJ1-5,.,TGTGCCAGCAGTTTAGTGAATCAGCCCCAGCATTTT,CASSLVNQPQHF
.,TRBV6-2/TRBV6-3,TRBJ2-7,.,TGTGCCAGCACCCCCGGGGGGCGAACCTACGAGCAGTACTTC,CASTPGGRTYEQYF
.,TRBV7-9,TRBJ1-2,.,TGTGCCAGCACCGCAGGCGGGACCGGGAATGGCTACACCTTC,CASTAGGTGNGYTF
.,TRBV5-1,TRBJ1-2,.,TGCGCCAGCAGCTTGGCAGGGGAGGGTGGCTACACCTTC,CASSLAGEGGYTF
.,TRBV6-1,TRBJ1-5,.,TGTGCCAGCAGTGAAGGGGGGATACTGAATCAGCCCCAGCATTTT,CASSEGGILNQPQHF
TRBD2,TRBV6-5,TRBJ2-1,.,TGTGCCAGCAGTTTAGCGGGGGGGCCGAATTATGAGCAGTTCTTC,CASSLAGGPNYEQFF
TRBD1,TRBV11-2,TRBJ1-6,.,TGTGCCAGCAGCCAAAGGACAGGGGATAATTCACCCCTCCACTTT,CASSQRTGDNSPLHF
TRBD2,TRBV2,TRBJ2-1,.,TGTGCCAGAGGAGTAAATAGCGGGGGGGCCTGGCAGTTCTTC,CARGVNSGGAWQFF
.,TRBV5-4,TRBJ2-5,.,TGTGCCAGCAGCTGGGGATCAGGGTTCGGGGAGACCCAGTACTTC,CASSWGSGFGETQYF
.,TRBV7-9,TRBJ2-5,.,TGTGCCAGCAGCTTAGCGGGGGGGCAGGGATACTTC,CASSLAGGQGYF
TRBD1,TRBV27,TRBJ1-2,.,TGTGCCAGCAGCCCGGGACAGGGGTTAGGTGGCTACACCTTC,CASSPGQGLGGYTF
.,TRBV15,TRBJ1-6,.,TGTGCCACCAGCATCGGTGGAAAGGATTCACCCCTCCACTTT,CATSIGGKDSPLHF
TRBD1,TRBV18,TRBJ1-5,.,TGTGCCAGCTCCCTGGGGGACAGAGAAAATCAGCCCCAGCATTTT,CASSLGDRENQPQHF
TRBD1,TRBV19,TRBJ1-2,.,TGTGCCAGTAGTCCGACAGGGAACTATGGCTACACCTTC,CASSPTGNYGYTF
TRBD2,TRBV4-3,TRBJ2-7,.,TGCGCCAGCAGCCGAGGGACTAGCGGGGGGGGAGAGCAGTACTTC,CASSRGTSGGGEQYF
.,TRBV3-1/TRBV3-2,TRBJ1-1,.,TGTGCCAGCAGCCAGACACTGAACACTGAAGCTTTCTTT,CASSQTLNTEAFF
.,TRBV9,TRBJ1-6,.,TGTGCCAGCAGCGTAGGGGTAGGGTTCTCACCCCTCCACTTT,CASSVGVGFSPLHF
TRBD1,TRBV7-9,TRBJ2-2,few,TGTGCCAGCAGTCAAGCAGGGGGCGCGAACACCGGGGAGCTGTTTTTT,CASSQAGGANTGELFF
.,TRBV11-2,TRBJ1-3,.,TGTGCCAGCAGCCATCGGGACTCTGGAAACACCATATATTTT,CASSHRDSGNTIYF
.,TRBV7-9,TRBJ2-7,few,TGTGCCAGCAGCTTATATGGTTCAAGCTCCGACGAGCAGTACTTC,CASSLYGSSSDEQYF
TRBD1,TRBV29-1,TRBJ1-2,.,TGCAGCGTTGAAGGCGGACAGGGGGTTAACTATGGCTACACCTTC,CSVEGGQGVNYGYTF
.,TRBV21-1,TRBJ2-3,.,TGTGCCAGCAGCAAAGATGGGTGTCATCCAGATACGCAGTATTTT,CASSKDGCHPDTQYF
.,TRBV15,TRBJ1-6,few,TGTGCCACCAGCAGAGATCACGCAGTCTATAATTCACCCCTCCACTTT,CATSRDHAVYNSPLHF
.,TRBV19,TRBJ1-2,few,TGTGCCAGTAGGGGGGGAATGCATGGCTACACCTTC,CASRGGMHGYTF
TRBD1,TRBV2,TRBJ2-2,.,TGTGCCAGCAGAATTACAGGGGGCAGCACCGGGGAGCTGTTTTTT,CASRITGGSTGELFF
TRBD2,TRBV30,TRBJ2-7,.,TGTGCCTGGAGTGTACTTGAGGTCGGAGCGGGGATCTCCTACGAGCAGTACTTC,CAWSVLEVGAGISYEQYF
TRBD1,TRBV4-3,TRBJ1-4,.,TGCGCCAGCAGCCAAGAGGCCCGTGGGGCAGGGGGCTTGAGGGAACTGTTTTTT,CASSQEARGAGGLRELFF
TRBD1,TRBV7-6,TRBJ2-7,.,TGTGCCAGCAGCTCCTCCGGGACAGGGAATCCCCTCTACGAGCAGTACTTC,CASSSSGTGNPLYEQYF
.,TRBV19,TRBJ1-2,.,TGTGCCAGTAGATCCGCCGGGGGGCTTGGTAACTATGGCTACACCTTC,CASRSAGGLGNYGYTF